The rows below give T cell receptor beta chains drawn from one sample of a study of CD8 T cells in ankylosing spondylitis. TCRdb reprocessed the 5' RACE reads with MiXCR, giving one entry per CDR3 protein. This table has about 220,000 distinct CDR3 sequences, roughly 26% appearing once. What was sequenced was blood, either unsorted or a sorted T cell fraction (not recorded which). These receptors all come from a male donor with ankylosing spondylitis or in good health (not recorded which). Each CDR3 is given with its conserved first and last residue. D genes are given only for firm matches. Rows may omit the clone size; those that give it use once, few, many or a size class.

abundance: many
v_gene: TRBV10-3
d_gene: .
j_gene: TRBJ2-7
CDR3nt: TGTGCCATCAGCCGACCGAACTCCTACGAGCAGTACTTC
CDR3aa: CAISRPNSYEQYF

abundance: .
v_gene: TRBV11-1
d_gene: TRBD2
j_gene: TRBJ2-2
CDR3nt: TGTGCCAGCAGCCTACTAACGACTAGCGGGAGGTCGGCCGGGGAGCTGTTTTTT
CDR3aa: CASSLLTTSGRSAGELFF

abundance: many
v_gene: TRBV5-1
d_gene: .
j_gene: TRBJ2-3
CDR3nt: TGCGCCAGCAGCTTGGGTCAGCCTCCGGATACGCAGTATTTT
CDR3aa: CASSLGQPPDTQYF

abundance: many
v_gene: TRBV11-2
d_gene: .
j_gene: TRBJ2-3
CDR3nt: TGTGCCAGCAGCCTCATTCGGGGTCCAGATACGCAGTATTTT
CDR3aa: CASSLIRGPDTQYF

abundance: .
v_gene: TRBV5-6
d_gene: TRBD2
j_gene: TRBJ2-5
CDR3nt: TGTGCCAGCAGCCCTTTGCGGGAGAAGGGAGAGACCCAGTACTTC
CDR3aa: CASSPLREKGETQYF

abundance: few
v_gene: TRBV20-1
d_gene: .
j_gene: TRBJ2-1
CDR3nt: TGCAGTGCTAGAGAAACAATGAAGAGCTCCTACAATGAGCAGTTCTTC
CDR3aa: CSARETMKSSYNEQFF

abundance: .
v_gene: TRBV20-1
d_gene: .
j_gene: TRBJ1-2
CDR3nt: TGCAGTGCTAGAGAGGGGGCGCGGGGCTACACCTTC
CDR3aa: CSAREGARGYTF

abundance: few
v_gene: TRBV7-2
d_gene: TRBD2
j_gene: TRBJ2-1
CDR3nt: TGTGCCAGCAGCCCCGAGGCACTAGCGGGAGTAGTAGGTGAGCAGTTCTTC
CDR3aa: CASSPEALAGVVGEQFF

abundance: many
v_gene: TRBV5-4
d_gene: TRBD2
j_gene: TRBJ2-2
CDR3nt: TGTGCCAGCACCGCGGGGGGGGTCGATTTCACCGGGGAGCTGTTTTTT
CDR3aa: CASTAGGVDFTGELFF

abundance: many
v_gene: TRBV11-3
d_gene: .
j_gene: TRBJ1-1
CDR3nt: TGTGCCAGCAGCTTACAAGGGAACACTGAAGCTTTCTTT
CDR3aa: CASSLQGNTEAFF

abundance: many
v_gene: TRBV12-3/TRBV12-4
d_gene: TRBD1
j_gene: TRBJ2-2
CDR3nt: TGTGCCAGCAGGGCCGGGACAGGGGCGCCCACCGGGGAGCTGTTTTTT
CDR3aa: CASRAGTGAPTGELFF

abundance: many
v_gene: TRBV6-2/TRBV6-3
d_gene: .
j_gene: TRBJ1-5
CDR3nt: TGTGCCAGCAGGCGACAGCCTAGCAATCAGCCCCAGCATTTT
CDR3aa: CASRRQPSNQPQHF

abundance: many
v_gene: TRBV28
d_gene: TRBD1
j_gene: TRBJ2-4
CDR3nt: TGTGCCAGCAGACCGGGACAGATAGCCAAAAACATTCAGTACTTC
CDR3aa: CASRPGQIAKNIQYF

abundance: many
v_gene: TRBV10-3
d_gene: .
j_gene: TRBJ2-5
CDR3nt: TGTGCCACTGGTAGTCAGATTCAAGAGACCCAGTACTTC
CDR3aa: CATGSQIQETQYF

abundance: .
v_gene: TRBV29-1
d_gene: TRBD2
j_gene: TRBJ2-5
CDR3nt: TGCAGCGTTGCGGCGGCGGGAGGAGAGACCCAGTACTTC
CDR3aa: CSVAAAGGETQYF

abundance: many
v_gene: TRBV3-1
d_gene: .
j_gene: TRBJ2-7
CDR3nt: TGTGCCAGCGAAGCTGGAGGCGAGCAGTACTTC
CDR3aa: CASEAGGEQYF

abundance: many
v_gene: TRBV6-1
d_gene: .
j_gene: TRBJ1-1
CDR3nt: TGTGCCAGCAGCGGGAGGGGGGCAGGGAACACTGAAGCTTTCTTT
CDR3aa: CASSGRGAGNTEAFF

abundance: .
v_gene: TRBV7-7
d_gene: TRBD2
j_gene: TRBJ2-2
CDR3nt: TGTGCTAGCAGCTTAGCGGGATACACCGGGGAGCTGTTTTTT
CDR3aa: CASSLAGYTGELFF

abundance: many
v_gene: TRBV10-3
d_gene: .
j_gene: TRBJ2-1
CDR3nt: TGTGCCGCCTCGTCGCGTACGAGTTACAATGAGCAGTTCTTC
CDR3aa: CAASSRTSYNEQFF

abundance: .
v_gene: TRBV6-5
d_gene: TRBD1
j_gene: TRBJ2-7
CDR3nt: TGTGCCAGCAGCCCGGGACAGGGGAGGCAGTACTTC
CDR3aa: CASSPGQGRQYF

abundance: few
v_gene: TRBV20-1
d_gene: TRBD1
j_gene: TRBJ1-1
CDR3nt: TGCAGGGCAGACACGGACAGGCAGAACACTGAAGCTTTCTTT
CDR3aa: CRADTDRQNTEAFF

abundance: .
v_gene: TRBV7-6
d_gene: TRBD1
j_gene: TRBJ1-2
CDR3nt: TGTGCCAGCAGCTTAGACGGGAGGGGACAGGGAGCGTATGGCTACACCTTC
CDR3aa: CASSLDGRGQGAYGYTF

abundance: .
v_gene: TRBV5-1
d_gene: TRBD1
j_gene: TRBJ2-1
CDR3nt: TGCGCCAGCAGGGACAGGGGAGACTCCTACAATGAGCAGTTCTTC
CDR3aa: CASRDRGDSYNEQFF

abundance: .
v_gene: TRBV21-1
d_gene: .
j_gene: TRBJ1-5
CDR3nt: TGTGCCAGCAGCACGGAGGGGCGGCATCAGCCCCAGCATTTT
CDR3aa: CASSTEGRHQPQHF

abundance: many
v_gene: TRBV7-8
d_gene: TRBD2
j_gene: TRBJ2-7
CDR3nt: TGTGCCAGCAGCCTTAGCGGGAGGGACGAGCAGTACTTC
CDR3aa: CASSLSGRDEQYF

abundance: .
v_gene: TRBV15
d_gene: TRBD2
j_gene: TRBJ2-3
CDR3nt: TGTGCCACCCAGTCTGGCGGGAGGGCCGGAGATACGCAGTATTTT
CDR3aa: CATQSGGRAGDTQYF

abundance: many
v_gene: TRBV7-2
d_gene: .
j_gene: TRBJ2-1
CDR3nt: TGTGCCAGCAGCACATTAGTAGGGGATGAGCAGTTCTTC
CDR3aa: CASSTLVGDEQFF

abundance: many
v_gene: TRBV20-1
d_gene: .
j_gene: TRBJ2-3
CDR3nt: TGCAGTGCCCGCCCGGCTAGCGCCGACCTAGGGCTCAATTCATATACGCAGTATTTT
CDR3aa: CSARPASADLGLNSYTQYF

abundance: once
v_gene: TRBV6-5
d_gene: .
j_gene: TRBJ2-1
CDR3nt: TGTGCCAGCAGCTATTTAAGGGGGACGCAGAGCTCCTACCATGAGCAGTTCTTC
CDR3aa: CASSYLRGTQSSYHEQFF

abundance: .
v_gene: TRBV7-2
d_gene: .
j_gene: TRBJ2-1
CDR3nt: TGTGCCAGCAGCTTAAGGGGGGGTGAGCAGTTCTTC
CDR3aa: CASSLRGGEQFF

abundance: many
v_gene: TRBV5-1
d_gene: .
j_gene: TRBJ2-5
CDR3nt: TGCGCCAGCAGCTTGGCCGGCCTTTTTCAAGAGACCCAGTACTTC
CDR3aa: CASSLAGLFQETQYF

abundance: few
v_gene: TRBV6-2/TRBV6-3
d_gene: .
j_gene: TRBJ2-1
CDR3nt: TGTGCCAGCAGTCCCGGGGGCCGCGGTGGGAATGAGCAGTTCTTC
CDR3aa: CASSPGGRGGNEQFF

abundance: many
v_gene: TRBV28
d_gene: TRBD1
j_gene: TRBJ1-2
CDR3nt: TGTGCCAGCAGTATCCCTTCCCAGGGGGCAGGTGACTATGGCTACACCTTC
CDR3aa: CASSIPSQGAGDYGYTF

abundance: few
v_gene: TRBV20-1
d_gene: .
j_gene: TRBJ2-7
CDR3nt: TGCAGTGCTAGAGATGAGGGTCAGGGGCCCGGGGTATACGAGCAGTACTTC
CDR3aa: CSARDEGQGPGVYEQYF

abundance: .
v_gene: TRBV5-1
d_gene: TRBD1
j_gene: TRBJ2-2
CDR3nt: TGCGCCAGCAGCTTAACCGGGACAGCGAACACCGGGGAGCTGTTTTTT
CDR3aa: CASSLTGTANTGELFF

abundance: .
v_gene: TRBV6-1
d_gene: TRBD2
j_gene: TRBJ2-1
CDR3nt: TGTGCCAGCAGTGAAGTCGGCGGGAGGCACAATGAGCAGTTCTTC
CDR3aa: CASSEVGGRHNEQFF

abundance: many
v_gene: TRBV20-1
d_gene: .
j_gene: TRBJ2-7
CDR3nt: TGCAGTGCTCGCCCACTGGACTCCTACGAGCAGTACTTC
CDR3aa: CSARPLDSYEQYF

abundance: .
v_gene: TRBV27
d_gene: TRBD1
j_gene: TRBJ1-2
CDR3nt: TGTGCCAGCAGTCCCCCGGACAGGGCCGGTGGCTACACCTTC
CDR3aa: CASSPPDRAGGYTF

abundance: few
v_gene: TRBV29-1
d_gene: .
j_gene: TRBJ1-2
CDR3nt: TGCAGCGTTGCGGGGGGTACTAACTATGGCTACACCTTC
CDR3aa: CSVAGGTNYGYTF

abundance: many
v_gene: TRBV20-1
d_gene: TRBD2
j_gene: TRBJ2-5
CDR3nt: TGCAGTGCTCCCCGGACTAGCATAGAGACCCAGTACTTC
CDR3aa: CSAPRTSIETQYF

abundance: few
v_gene: TRBV10-3
d_gene: .
j_gene: TRBJ2-7
CDR3nt: TGTGCCTTACCCAGCTCCTACGAGCAGTACTTC
CDR3aa: CALPSSYEQYF

abundance: .
v_gene: TRBV4-2
d_gene: .
j_gene: TRBJ1-5
CDR3nt: TGTGCCAGCAGCCAAGGGGTACAAGGAGGGGCCATTCAGCCCCAGCATTTT
CDR3aa: CASSQGVQGGAIQPQHF

abundance: few
v_gene: TRBV6-1
d_gene: .
j_gene: TRBJ2-7
CDR3nt: TGTGCCAGCACCAGGGGTCAGGCGTCTAGCGAGCAGTACTTC
CDR3aa: CASTRGQASSEQYF

abundance: .
v_gene: TRBV21-1
d_gene: .
j_gene: TRBJ2-1
CDR3nt: TGTGCCAGCAGCAAACGACAGGGGCCCCTCTATGAGCAGTTCTTC
CDR3aa: CASSKRQGPLYEQFF

abundance: many
v_gene: TRBV10-3
d_gene: TRBD1
j_gene: TRBJ1-2
CDR3nt: TGTGCCATCAGTGGGACCTTACAGGGGGACTATGGCTACACCTTC
CDR3aa: CAISGTLQGDYGYTF

abundance: .
v_gene: TRBV9
d_gene: TRBD2
j_gene: TRBJ2-1
CDR3nt: TGTGCCAGCAGCGTATCCGGGAGGGCTTATGAGCAGTTCTTC
CDR3aa: CASSVSGRAYEQFF

abundance: .
v_gene: TRBV12-3/TRBV12-4
d_gene: TRBD1
j_gene: TRBJ2-1
CDR3nt: TGTGCCAGCAGTCGCGGGACAGGGGCTGGTGGGCAGTTCTTC
CDR3aa: CASSRGTGAGGQFF

abundance: few
v_gene: TRBV20-1
d_gene: .
j_gene: TRBJ1-2
CDR3nt: TGCAGTGCTCACCAAGCTACCGGGAACTATGGCTACACCTTC
CDR3aa: CSAHQATGNYGYTF

abundance: .
v_gene: TRBV6-2/TRBV6-3
d_gene: .
j_gene: TRBJ2-3
CDR3nt: TGTGCCAGCAGTTACCCAATGGGTAGCAGGGCTACCACAGATACGCAGTATTTT
CDR3aa: CASSYPMGSRATTDTQYF

abundance: .
v_gene: TRBV20-1
d_gene: TRBD2
j_gene: TRBJ2-3
CDR3nt: TGCAGTGCTAGAGTGCCTAGCGGGAGACGTTCGGGCACAGATACGCAGTATTTT
CDR3aa: CSARVPSGRRSGTDTQYF

abundance: many
v_gene: TRBV25-1
d_gene: .
j_gene: TRBJ2-5
CDR3nt: TGTGCCAGCAGTGTTGGGACTCTAAGGGGAGAGACCCAGTACTTC
CDR3aa: CASSVGTLRGETQYF

abundance: .
v_gene: TRBV12-3/TRBV12-4
d_gene: TRBD2
j_gene: TRBJ2-1
CDR3nt: TGTGCCAGCGCAGGGACTAGCACCTACAATGAGCAGTTCTTC
CDR3aa: CASAGTSTYNEQFF